The sequence of this T cell receptor (beta chain) was determined in a study of cytomegalovirus exposure and HLA in healthy donors. V lost 0 bases and J lost 3; bases outside the gene matches: 6. The CDR3 sequence is 17 residues long. Per germline, CDR1 MNHEY and CDR2 SMNVEV (reference sequence). Whole-study findings and limits: The classifier, whose performance was assessed in both the original and validation cohorts, reportedly diagnosed cytomegalovirus status with high specificity and sensitivity.

The protocol was immunoSEQ multiplex PCR, while the TCRdb copy is restricted to in-frame clones and leaves out a portion. The sample has 150,000 to 200,000 clones; 86% are singletons. Of note for this clone: The antigen is undetermined.

The receptor was isolated from a woman in her late teens or twenties in good health and CMV-seronegative. The sample was PBMCs. The V call is TRBV27, the J call TRBJ2-5; 11 bases align to TRBD2. As DNA, the CDR3 is TGTGCCAGCAGTTTATCCTCGGGACTAGCGGCCGAAGAGACCCAGTACTTC. This sequence encodes CASSLSSGLAAEETQYF.